These T cell receptor beta chains were read from a single sample in a study of blood T cell repertoires in COVID-19. The assay was immunoSEQ multiplex PCR, and TCRdb's table has in-frame clones only and misses some. The table lists 360,000 or so clones, more than 70% of them singletons, with roughly 4% in the top ten. Material for sequencing was peripheral blood. The receptor source for this set is a woman aged 60 to 75 with COVID-19, enrolled during active disease. The CDR3 runs from the conserved cysteine through the conserved F or W. D genes are given only for firm matches.

>TRBJ2-3|TRBD2|TRBV6-5
TGTGCCAGCAGTACGACTAGCGGGGGGGATACGCAGTATTTT
CASSTTSGGDTQYF
>TRBJ1-2|TRBD1|TRBV5-1
TGCGCCAGCAGCCCTACGATGGGACAGGGGTCGCCCTATGGCTACACCTTC
CASSPTMGQGSPYGYTF
>TRBJ2-3|TRBD1|TRBV7-8
TGTGCCAGCAGCCCGTGGACAGGGACCACAGATACGCAGTATTTT
CASSPWTGTTDTQYF
>TRBJ1-2|.|TRBV6-5
TGTGCCAGCGGAGCATCTACCGTTAGGCATGGCTACACCTTC
CASGASTVRHGYTF
>TRBJ1-1|TRBD1|TRBV9
TGTGCCAGCAGCGGAGGGACAGGGGGAGACACTGAAGCTTTCTTT
CASSGGTGGDTEAFF
>TRBJ1-1|.|TRBV30
TGTGCCTGGAGTCAATCGAGCATTAGCGCTGAAGCTTTCTTT
CAWSQSSISAEAFF
>TRBJ1-1|TRBD1|TRBV11-2
TGTGCCAGCAGCTTAGCCCCCGGACAGGGGACTGAAGCTTTCTTT
CASSLAPGQGTEAFF
>TRBJ1-5|TRBD1|TRBV19
TGTGCCAGTGAGCGATTGGACAGGGGAGGGAATCAGCCCCAGCATTTT
CASERLDRGGNQPQHF
>TRBJ2-7|.|TRBV4-2
TGTGCCAGCAGCCAAGACGGGGTGAGGAGCTACGAGCAGTACTTC
CASSQDGVRSYEQYF
>TRBJ1-5|.|TRBV4-1
TGCGCCAGCAGCCAAGATATTTCCCGCGGGAACAATCAGCCCCAGCATTTT
CASSQDISRGNNQPQHF
>TRBJ1-6|.|TRBV28
TGTGCCAGCAGTTTTCCCGCAGCTGCTAGCTCCTATAATTCACCCCTCCACTTT
CASSFPAAASSYNSPLHF
>TRBJ1-4|.|TRBV2
TGTGCCAGCAGTGGGAACCTCGGGACTAATGAAAAACTGTTTTTT
CASSGNLGTNEKLFF
>TRBJ2-3|.|TRBV6-4
TGTGCCAGCAGTGCTACAGCGGCAGATACGCAGTATTTT
CASSATAADTQYF
>TRBJ1-2|TRBD1|TRBV4-2
TGTGCCAGCAGCCAAGATCAGCAGGGGGTAGTCTATGGCTACACCTTC
CASSQDQQGVVYGYTF